The 6 T cell receptor beta chains reported below all come from one sample, sequenced in a study of cytomegalovirus exposure and HLA in healthy donors (dated by TCRdb to 2016 to 2017). Library preparation employed the immunoSEQ multiplex PCR assay. In its TCRdb copy, this immuneACCESS table keeps in-frame sequences only and misses some clones. Where compared with another copy, unresolved V genes explain less than half of these, and the others have no known cause. For this sample there are more than 65,000 clones; approximately 96% appear just once. The leading ten clones occupy about 1.3% of the sample. Material: PBMCs. Receptor source: a woman between 18 and 29 years old in good health and CMV-seronegative.

V is TRBV5-1 and J is TRBJ2-5, with D perhaps matching TRBD1 (7 bases). The V end was cut by 3 bases, the J end by 1 base, with 13 bases between. CDR1 and CDR2 from the germline V gene are SGHRS and YFSETQ. CDR3 size: 15 residues. CDR3 nucleotides: TGCGCCAGCAGCTCAGGAGGGACAGTCCAAGAGACCCAGTACTTC. Translated, it gives CASSSGGTVQETQYF.

The chain recombines TRBV9 with TRBJ2-5, with 8 bases lining up with TRBD2. This CDR3 spans 15 amino acids. V lost 1 base to trimming and J lost 4 bases; unmatched junction nucleotides: 6. Germline CDR1 SGDLS, CDR2 YYNGEE. CDR3 sequence: CASSVQGLAPETQYF. CDR3 nucleotide sequence: TGTGCCAGCAGCGTACAAGGACTAGCCCCAGAGACCCAGTACTTC.

This chain joins TRBV6-1 and TRBJ1-5, with D maybe TRBD1 (6 bases). This CDR3 region has 17 residues. Germline CDR1 MNHNS, CDR2 SASEGT. Trimming cost V 2 bases and J 2 bases, with 16 bases left between them. The chain's CDR3 is CASSEPPTGSGNQPQHF. As DNA, the CDR3 is TGTGCCAGCAGTGAACCGCCAACAGGGAGTGGCAATCAGCCCCAGCATTTT.

V usage is TRBV7-8 and J usage is TRBJ2-3; 8 bases align to TRBD2. There are 14 residues in the CDR3. Germline-derived CDR1 and CDR2 are SGHVS and FQNEAQ. The V segment lost 5 bases and the J segment 4 bases; nucleotides outside the gene matches: 5. The DNA for the CDR3 is TGTGCCAGCAGCAGTCCGGGACTAGCAGATACGCAGTATTTT. This translates into CASSSPGLADTQYF. Drawing the rest from reference TRBV7-8 and TRBJ2-3, the complete variable domain is GAGVSQSPRYKVAKRGQDVALRCDPISGHVSLFWYQQALGQGPEFLTYFQNEAQLDKSGLPSDRFFAERPEGSVSTLKIQRTQQEDSAVYLCASSSPGLADTQYFGPGTRLTVL.

The V call is TRBV9, the J call TRBJ1-5; a weak D match, TRBD1 (6 bases). Trimming took off 3 bases at V and 5 bases at J, with 21 bases between the two ends. The CDR3 consists of 17 residues. CDR1 is SGDLS and CDR2 is YYNGEE in the germline V gene. CDR3 residues: CASSDPGLGAWDQPQHF. DNA for the CDR3: TGTGCCAGCAGCGACCCTGGTTTGGGGGCGTGGGATCAGCCCCAGCATTTT. Drawing the rest from reference TRBV9 and TRBJ1-5, the complete variable domain is DSGVTQTPKHLITATGQRVTLRCSPRSGDLSVYWYQQSLDQGLQFLIQYYNGEERAKGNILERFSAQQFPDLHSELNLSSLELGDSALYFCASSDPGLGAWDQPQHFGDGTRLSIL.

J is TRBJ2-7 and V is TRBV19; TRBD1 aligns across 8 bases. Germline CDR1 reads LNHDA; CDR2 reads SQIVND (reference sequence). The CDR3 sequence is 15 residues long. V shed 5 bases and J 1 base; nucleotides not matched to a gene: 7. CDR3 residues: CASSPMTGASYEQYF. The CDR3 DNA sequence: TGTGCCAGTAGTCCCATGACAGGGGCTTCCTACGAGCAGTACTTC.